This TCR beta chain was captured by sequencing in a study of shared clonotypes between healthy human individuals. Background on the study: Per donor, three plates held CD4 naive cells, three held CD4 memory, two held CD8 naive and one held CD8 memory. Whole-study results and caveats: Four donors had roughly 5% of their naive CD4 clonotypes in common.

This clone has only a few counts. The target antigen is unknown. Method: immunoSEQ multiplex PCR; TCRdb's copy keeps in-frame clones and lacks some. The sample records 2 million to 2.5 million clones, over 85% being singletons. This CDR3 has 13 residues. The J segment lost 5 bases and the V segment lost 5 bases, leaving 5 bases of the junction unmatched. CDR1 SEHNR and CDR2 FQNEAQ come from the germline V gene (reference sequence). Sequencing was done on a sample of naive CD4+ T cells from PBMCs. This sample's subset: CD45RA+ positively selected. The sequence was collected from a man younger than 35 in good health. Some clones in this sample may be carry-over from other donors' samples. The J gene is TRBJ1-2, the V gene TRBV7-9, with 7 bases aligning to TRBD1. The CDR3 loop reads CASSHGTAYGYTF. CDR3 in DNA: TGTGCCAGCAGCCACGGGACAGCTTATGGCTACACCTTC.